Following are 21 T cell receptor beta chains from one sample sequenced in a study of early T cells in non-severe SARS-CoV-2 infection. TCRdb re-analysed the 5' RACE reads in MiXCR, keeping a single row per CDR3 protein. This sample has around 60,000 distinct CDR3 sequences; 10% to 12% occur once, and the top ten carry less than 3.5%. The material sequenced was whole blood, taken at baseline. All receptors derive from an adult who was a healthcare worker with PCR-confirmed SARS-CoV-2 infection or an uninfected control (not recorded which).

The chain recombines TRBV2 with TRBJ2-1, with a possible D match to TRBD1 (6 bases). This CDR3 is built from 13 residues. V was trimmed by 5 bases and J by 8 bases, leaving 13 bases between them. CDR1 SNHLY and CDR2 FYNNEI come from the germline V gene. DNA of the CDR3: TGTGCCAGCAGTTTACAGGGTTTCGATGAGCAGTTCTTC. Translating gives CASSLQGFDEQFF. The whole variable domain, remainder taken from reference TRBV2 and TRBJ2-1, is EPEVTQTPSHQVTQMGQEVILRCVPISNHLYFYWYRQILGQKVEFLVSFYNNEISEKSEIFDDQFSVERPDGSNFTLKIRSTKLEDSAMYFCASSLQGFDEQFFGPGTRLTVL.

The chain links TRBV4-1 to TRBJ1-5, with D possibly matching TRBD1 (6 bases). The CDR3 has 15 residues. Trimming shortened V by 6 bases and J by 0 bases, and 12 bases separated the two germline ends. Looked up from germline, CDR1 is MGHRA and CDR2 is YSYEKL. This CDR3 is CASRHRDNSNQPQHF. The CDR3 DNA reads TGCGCCAGCAGACACAGGGATAATAGCAATCAGCCCCAGCATTTT.

This clonotype has more than one count but fewer than ten. This chain uses TRBV9 with TRBJ2-7; 8 bases are shared with TRBD1. Germline V gives CDR1 SGDLS, CDR2 YYNGEE. The CDR3 extends over 14 amino acids. With 4 bases clipped from V and 3 bases from J, the junction kept 6 bases outside the gene matches. The CDR3 sequence: CASSTGTGVYEQYF. Written as DNA, the CDR3 is TGTGCCAGCAGCACCGGGACAGGAGTCTACGAGCAGTACTTC.

This clonotype was counted at least ten times. This chain uses TRBV3-1 with TRBJ1-5; D not resolved. Germline V gene data show CDR1 as LGHDT and CDR2 as YNNKEL (reference sequence). This CDR3 is built from 14 residues. V was trimmed by 1 base and J by 9 bases, leaving 13 bases between them. The CDR3 spells CASSQVFSAMPQHF. CDR3 DNA sequence: TGTGCCAGCAGCCAAGTTTTTTCCGCGATGCCCCAGCATTTT.

About this clonotype itself: The junction does not match germline at one end; this may be a read error. The chain is built from TRBV7-9 and TRBJ1-4; 7 bases fit TRBD1. Germline V gene lookup returns CDR1 SEHNR and CDR2 FQNEAQ (reference sequence). There are 18 residues in the CDR3. The CDR3 loop reads CTSSLVRPGQAINEKLFF. The CDR3 coding sequence is TGTACCAGCAGCTTGGTTCGACCAGGACAGGCGATTAATGAAAAACTGTTTTTT.

This clonotype has only a few counts. V is TRBV6-5 and J is TRBJ2-6, with 9 bases aligning to TRBD1. Germline V gene sequence: CDR1 MNHEY, CDR2 SVGAGI. Trimming took 11 bases from V and 5 from J; bases not matched to a gene: 10. The CDR3 extends over 15 amino acids. In DNA form, the CDR3 reads TGTGCCGCCGGGACAGGGTCGCGCTGGGCCAACGTCCTGACTTTC. Amino acid sequence: CAAGTGSRWANVLTF.

This clonotype was counted at least ten times. The chain couples TRBV7-9 to TRBJ2-5; D not certain. Trimming left V 4 bases short and J 0 bases short, with 9 bases between. Germline V lookup: CDR1 SEHNR, CDR2 FQNEAQ (reference sequence). The CDR3 is made up of 14 amino acids. The CDR3 nucleotides are TGTGCCAGCAGCTCGCCCCCGTACCAAGAGACCCAGTACTTC. Its protein product is CASSSPPYQETQYF. Filled out from reference TRBV7-9 and TRBJ2-5, the complete variable domain reads DTGVSQNPRHKITKRGQNVTFRCDPISEHNRLYWYRQTLGQGPEFLTYFQNEAQLEKSRLLSDRFSAERPKGSFSTLEIQRTEQGDSAMYLCASSSPPYQETQYFGPGTRLLVL.

The chain links TRBV5-1 to TRBJ1-1; 9 bases map to TRBD1. This CDR3 spans 14 amino acids. Unmatched junction bases numbered 2, after V lost 1 base and J lost 4 bases. CDR1 SGHRS and CDR2 YFSETQ come from the germline V gene. CDR3 region: CASSLMTGGTEAFF. In DNA form, the CDR3 reads TGCGCCAGCAGCTTGATGACAGGGGGCACTGAAGCTTTCTTT.

This clonotype has a count of ten or more. V usage is TRBV18 and J usage is TRBJ2-7; D remains ambiguous. The germline V and J ends were trimmed by 2 bases and 2 bases, with 13 bases remaining between them. Germline CDR1 KGHSH, CDR2 LQKENI. CDR3 size: 15 residues. This CDR3 reads CASSPIPIVTYEQYF. CDR3 coding DNA: TGTGCCAGCTCACCAATACCCATTGTTACCTACGAGCAGTACTTC.

This clonotype was recorded many times. This chain uses TRBV20-1 with TRBJ1-1; D possibly corresponds to TRBD1 (5 bases). The CDR3 spans 11 residues. V dropped 6 bases and J dropped 6 bases, with 11 bases sitting between them. Germline V CDR1 and CDR2: DFQATT, SNEGSKA (reference sequence). The CDR3 is CSAAGLAEAFF. The CDR3, as DNA: TGCAGTGCGGCGGGACTCGCTGAAGCTTTCTTT.

CDR3 DNA sequence: TGCGCCAGCAGCAACCTTCTACAGGGGGCCGGGGAGCTGTTTTTT. Translated, it gives CASSNLLQGAGELFF. This chain uses TRBV10-1 with TRBJ2-2, with 8 bases fitting TRBD1. CDR1 and CDR2 from the germline V gene are WNHNN and SYGVQD (reference sequence). The junction had 9 bases not matched to a gene; V was cut back by 6 bases and J by 6 bases. This CDR3 comprises 15 residues.

The J gene is TRBJ2-1, the V gene TRBV29-1; the D is unclear. This CDR3 contains 11 residues. V was clipped by 3 bases and J by 5 bases, with 5 bases between them. CDR1 is SQVTM, CDR2 ANQGSEA, per germline. CDR3 residues: CSVEFHNEQFF. The CDR3, as DNA: TGCAGCGTTGAGTTCCACAATGAGCAGTTCTTC.

V usage is TRBV20-1 and J usage is TRBJ2-7, with D perhaps TRBD2 (6 bases). This CDR3 is built from 13 residues. V was shortened by 0 bases and J by 6 bases, with 12 bases between the two germline ends. Germline assignment: CDR1 DFQATT and CDR2 SNEGSKA (reference sequence). The DNA of the CDR3 is TGCAGTGCTAGAGATCGGGGAGGAATCGAGCAGTACTTC. Protein product: CSARDRGGIEQYF.

This sequence joins TRBV9 and TRBJ1-4; the D gene is possibly TRBD1 (5 bases). CDR3 size: 15 residues. Trimming took off 0 bases at V and 7 bases at J, with 13 bases between the two ends. Germline CDR1 SGDLS, CDR2 YYNGEE. CDR3: CASSVEGSAFEKLFF. The CDR3 nucleotides read TGTGCCAGCAGCGTAGAGGGGTCTGCGTTTGAAAAACTGTTTTTT.

This clonotype was observed many times. Since no conserved phenylalanine or tryptophan closes the CDR3, a read error is the likely cause. The DNA is left out, because the CDR3 cannot be placed on it with certainty; the CDR3 is given as TCRdb lists it. The rearrangement joins TRBV7-2 to TRBJ2-5; TRBD1, as called in the table, went unchecked against the DNA. Germline assignment: CDR1 SGHTA and CDR2 FQGNSA. The CDR3 length equals 12 residues, ends included. CDR3 amino acids: CASSLPRTVRKI.

This clonotype was detected a few times. The chain is built from TRBV9 and TRBJ2-7; 7 bases agree with TRBD1. CDR3 length: 16 residues. The germline V gene encodes CDR1 SGDLS and CDR2 YYNGEE. V shed 2 bases, J shed 0 bases, and the junction held 8 bases outside the gene matches. The CDR3 DNA is TGTGCCAGCAGCGTTCGTCGACAGGGCCTCTCCTACGAGCAGTACTTC. Translated, it gives CASSVRRQGLSYEQYF.

This clonotype has just a few counts. V gene TRBV20-1 combines with J gene TRBJ2-7; 11 positions match TRBD2. The CDR3 consists of 13 residues. Trimming removed 6 bases from V and 2 bases from J; junction bases left unmatched: 3. The germline V gene has CDR1 DFQATT and CDR2 SNEGSKA (reference sequence). The CDR3 region has the DNA TGCAGTGCCCATAGCGGGGGGGCCTACGAGCAGTACTTC. Residues: CSAHSGGAYEQYF.

This clonotype was recorded at least ten times. The V and J genes are TRBV11-2 and TRBJ2-1; D is ambiguous. CDR1 is SGHAT, CDR2 FQNNGV, per germline. The CDR3 runs to 12 residues. Trimming cost V 4 bases and J 6 bases, with 7 bases left between them. The CDR3 DNA is TGTGCCAGCAGCTCCGAACCCAATGAGCAGTTCTTC. It is translated as CASSSEPNEQFF.

This clonotype was recorded a few times. The J gene is TRBJ1-5, the V gene TRBV12-3 or TRBV12-4; 9 bases fit TRBD1. V shed 6 bases and J 2 bases; nucleotides not matched to a gene: 11. The CDR3 is made up of 17 amino acids. This CDR3 reads CASSQDRGGGGNQPQHF. The CDR3 nucleotides read TGTGCCAGCAGCCAGGACAGGGGAGGAGGCGGCAATCAGCCCCAGCATTTT.

At least ten counts were recorded for this clonotype. This chain connects TRBV19 to TRBJ2-4, with a weak D call TRBD1 (6 bases). The germline V gene has CDR1 LNHDA and CDR2 SQIVND (reference sequence). This CDR3 comprises 15 residues. V lost 7 bases and J 0 bases, leaving 13 bases between the germline ends. The CDR3 region has the DNA TGTGCCAGTAATGCACAGGGAGCAGCCAAAAACATTCAGTACTTC. Translation: CASNAQGAAKNIQYF.

V and J are TRBV7-2 and TRBJ2-5; D may be TRBD1 or TRBD2 (5 bases each). The CDR3 runs to 16 residues. The V gene's germline CDR1 is SGHTA and CDR2 FQGNSA. Trimming removed 5 bases at V and 4 bases at J, with 20 bases between. CDR3 in amino acids: CASSPTWSRGGETQYF. DNA of the CDR3: TGTGCCAGCAGCCCCACCTGGTCGAGGGGTGGAGAGACCCAGTACTTC.